The subject of this entry is one T cell receptor (beta chain). Antigen unknown. This entry is derived from a study of monozygotic twins with inflammatory bowel disease. Study-wide points: Among IBD patients, TCRbeta diversity (inverse Simpson) was lower than in healthy co-twins.

Using the 5' RACE reads, TCRdb records one entry per CDR3 protein without DNA. The table for this sample gives some 450,000 distinct CDR3 sequences. Germline CDR1 and CDR2: KGHSH and LQKENI. The CDR3 is 15 amino acids. The receptor was isolated from a human donor with ulcerative colitis or Crohn's disease, or a healthy co-twin of an affected twin (not recorded which). The material sequenced was blood. The rearrangement uses TRBV18 and TRBJ2-3; TCRdb proposes TRBD2, but this gene call is untestable without DNA. CDR3 sequence reads: CASSPQRAVTDTQYF.